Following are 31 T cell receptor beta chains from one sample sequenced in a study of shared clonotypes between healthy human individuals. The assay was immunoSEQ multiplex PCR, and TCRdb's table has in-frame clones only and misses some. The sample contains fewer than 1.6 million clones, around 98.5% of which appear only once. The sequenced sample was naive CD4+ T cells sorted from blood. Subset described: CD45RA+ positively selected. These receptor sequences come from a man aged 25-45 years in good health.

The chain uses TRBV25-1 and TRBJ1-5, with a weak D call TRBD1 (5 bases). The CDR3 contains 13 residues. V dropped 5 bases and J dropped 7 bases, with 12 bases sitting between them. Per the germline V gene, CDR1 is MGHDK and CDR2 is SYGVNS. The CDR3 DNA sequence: TGTGCCAGCAGTCCCGGGGGTAACCAGCCCCAGCATTTT. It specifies CASSPGGNQPQHF.

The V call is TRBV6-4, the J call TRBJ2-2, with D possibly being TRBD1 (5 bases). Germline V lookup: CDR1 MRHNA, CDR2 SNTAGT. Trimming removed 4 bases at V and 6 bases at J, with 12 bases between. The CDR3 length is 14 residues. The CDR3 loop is CASSASGSAGELFF. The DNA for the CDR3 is TGTGCCAGCAGTGCTTCAGGGTCCGCCGGGGAGCTGTTTTTT.

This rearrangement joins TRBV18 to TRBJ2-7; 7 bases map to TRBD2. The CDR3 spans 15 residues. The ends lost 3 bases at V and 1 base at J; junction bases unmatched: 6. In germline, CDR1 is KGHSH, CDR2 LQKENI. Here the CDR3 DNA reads TGTGCCAGCTCACCCCCCCTCGGGGGGTCCTACGAGCAGTACTTC. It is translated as CASSPPLGGSYEQYF.

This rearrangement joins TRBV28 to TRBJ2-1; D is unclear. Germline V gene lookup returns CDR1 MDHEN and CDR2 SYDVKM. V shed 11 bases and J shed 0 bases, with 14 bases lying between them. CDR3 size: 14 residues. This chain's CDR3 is CASARPNSYNEQFF. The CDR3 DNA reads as TGTGCCTCCGCTCGGCCAAACTCCTACAATGAGCAGTTCTTC.

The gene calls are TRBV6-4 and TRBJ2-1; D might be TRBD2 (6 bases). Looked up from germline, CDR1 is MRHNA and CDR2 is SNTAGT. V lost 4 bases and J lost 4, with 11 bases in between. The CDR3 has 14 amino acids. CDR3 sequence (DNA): TGTGCCAGCAGTGGTAATAGCGGTTACAATGAGCAGTTCTTC. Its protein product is CASSGNSGYNEQFF.

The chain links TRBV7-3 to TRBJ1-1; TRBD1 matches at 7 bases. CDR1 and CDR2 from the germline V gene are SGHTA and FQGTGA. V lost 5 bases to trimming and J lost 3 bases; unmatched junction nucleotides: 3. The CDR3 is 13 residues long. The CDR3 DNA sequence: TGTGCCAGCAGCAAGGGACAGTACACTGAAGCTTTCTTT. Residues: CASSKGQYTEAFF.

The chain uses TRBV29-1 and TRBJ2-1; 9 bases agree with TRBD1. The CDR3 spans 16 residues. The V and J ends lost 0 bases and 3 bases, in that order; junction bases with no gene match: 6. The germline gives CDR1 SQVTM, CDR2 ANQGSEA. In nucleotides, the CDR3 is TGCAGCGTTGAAGATGGGGACAGGGCGATCTACAATGAGCAGTTCTTC. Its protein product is CSVEDGDRAIYNEQFF.

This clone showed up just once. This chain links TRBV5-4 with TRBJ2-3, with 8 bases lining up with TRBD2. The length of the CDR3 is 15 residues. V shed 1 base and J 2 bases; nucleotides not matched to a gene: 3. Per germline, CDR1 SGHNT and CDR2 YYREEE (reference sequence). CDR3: CASSLSSGATDTQYF. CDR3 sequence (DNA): TGTGCCAGCAGCTTGAGTAGCGGGGCCACAGATACGCAGTATTTT.

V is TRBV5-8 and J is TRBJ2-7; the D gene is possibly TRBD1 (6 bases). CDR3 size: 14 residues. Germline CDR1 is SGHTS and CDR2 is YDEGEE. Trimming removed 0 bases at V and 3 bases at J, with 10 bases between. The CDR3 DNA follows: TGTGCCAGCAGCTTGGGGGACAAGAGCTACGAGCAGTACTTC. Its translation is CASSLGDKSYEQYF.

The CDR3 protein is CASSEAMAGGYEAFF. The CDR3 DNA reads as TGTGCCAGCAGTGAAGCGATGGCAGGTGGTTATGAAGCTTTCTTT. The chain uses TRBV6-1 and TRBJ1-1; no firm D call. V lost 0 bases and J lost 7, with 15 bases in between. Germline V lookup: CDR1 MNHNS, CDR2 SASEGT. The CDR3 totals 15 residues.

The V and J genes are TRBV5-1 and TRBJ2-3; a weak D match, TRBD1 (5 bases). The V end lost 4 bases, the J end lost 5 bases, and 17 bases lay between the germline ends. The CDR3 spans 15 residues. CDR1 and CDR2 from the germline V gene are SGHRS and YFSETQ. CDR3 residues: CASSRTGSWGDTQYF. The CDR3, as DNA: TGCGCCAGCAGCCGCACAGGATCCTGGGGAGATACGCAGTATTTT.

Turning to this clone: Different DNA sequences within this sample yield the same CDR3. The chain's CDR3 is CASSPRETYEQYF. The CDR3 DNA follows: TGTGCCAGCTCTCCCAGGGAAACCTACGAGCAGTACTTC. The V call is TRBV18, the J call TRBJ2-7; a weak D match, TRBD1 (5 bases). Germline V gene data show CDR1 as KGHSH and CDR2 as LQKENI. This CDR3 is 13 amino acids long. The V end was cut by 6 bases, the J end by 2 bases, with 11 bases between.

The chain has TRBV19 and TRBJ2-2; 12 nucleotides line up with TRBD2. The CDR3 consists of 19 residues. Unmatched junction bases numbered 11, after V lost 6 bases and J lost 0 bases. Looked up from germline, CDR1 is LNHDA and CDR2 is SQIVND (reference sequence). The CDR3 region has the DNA TGTGCCAGTAGCTTATTTAGGACTAGCGGGACCGCGAACACCGGGGAGCTGTTTTTT. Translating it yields CASSLFRTSGTANTGELFF.

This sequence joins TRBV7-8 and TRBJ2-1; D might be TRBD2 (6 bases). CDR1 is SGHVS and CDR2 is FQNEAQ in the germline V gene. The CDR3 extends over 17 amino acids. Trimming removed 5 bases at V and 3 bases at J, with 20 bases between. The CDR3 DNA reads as TGTGCCAGCAGCCGTGTGGGAGGAGGGCAGCACTACAATGAGCAGTTCTTC. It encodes CASSRVGGGQHYNEQFF.

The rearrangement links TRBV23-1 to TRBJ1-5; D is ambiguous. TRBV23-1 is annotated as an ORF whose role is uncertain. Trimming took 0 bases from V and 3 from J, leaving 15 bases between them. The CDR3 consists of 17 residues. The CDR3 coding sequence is TGCGCCAGCAGTCAATCAAGGTGGGCACAAGACAATCAGCCCCAGCATTTT. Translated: CASSQSRWAQDNQPQHF.

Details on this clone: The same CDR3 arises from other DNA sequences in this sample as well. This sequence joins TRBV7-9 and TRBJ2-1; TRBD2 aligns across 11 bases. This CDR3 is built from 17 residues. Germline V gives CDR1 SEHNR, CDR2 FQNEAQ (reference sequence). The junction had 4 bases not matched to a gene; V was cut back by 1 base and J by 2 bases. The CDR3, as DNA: TGTGCCAGCAGCTTAGGCGGACTAGCGGGCACCTACAATGAGCAGTTCTTC. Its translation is CASSLGGLAGTYNEQFF.

The CDR3 nucleotides read TGCAGCGTTGATGAAGGGGGCAATACGCCCCAGCATTTT. This codes for CSVDEGGNTPQHF. The rearrangement links TRBV29-1 to TRBJ1-5; 7 bases are shared with TRBD1. Germline-derived CDR1 and CDR2 are SQVTM and ANQGSEA. Trimming cost V 3 bases and J 9 bases; bases outside gene matches: 8. The CDR3 length is 13 residues.

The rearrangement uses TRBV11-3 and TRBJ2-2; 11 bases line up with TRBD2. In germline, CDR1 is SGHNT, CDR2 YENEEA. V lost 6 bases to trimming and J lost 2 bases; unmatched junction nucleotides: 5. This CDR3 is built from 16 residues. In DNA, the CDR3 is TGTGCCAGCAGTTCACTAGCGGGAGTCAACACCGGGGAGCTGTTTTTT. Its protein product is CASSSLAGVNTGELFF.

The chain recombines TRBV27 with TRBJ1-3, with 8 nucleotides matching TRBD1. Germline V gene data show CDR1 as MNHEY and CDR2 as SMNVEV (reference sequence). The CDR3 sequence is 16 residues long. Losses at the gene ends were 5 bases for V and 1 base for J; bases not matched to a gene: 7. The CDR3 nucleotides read TGTGCCAGCAGTCCATCCGGGACAGGTTCTGGAAACACCATATATTTT. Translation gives CASSPSGTGSGNTIYF.

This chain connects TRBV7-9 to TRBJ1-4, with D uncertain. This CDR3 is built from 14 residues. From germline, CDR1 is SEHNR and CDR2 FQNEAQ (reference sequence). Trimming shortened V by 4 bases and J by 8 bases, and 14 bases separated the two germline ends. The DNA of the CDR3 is TGTGCCAGCAGCTCGATGAGGGTTCAGGAAAAACTGTTTTTT. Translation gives CASSSMRVQEKLFF.

In nucleotides, the CDR3 is TGCGCCAGCAGCTTAATCGGGGAGGAAGCTTTCTTT. This encodes CASSLIGEEAFF. The V gene is TRBV5-1, the J gene TRBJ1-1; D is unclear. Germline CDR1 SGHRS, CDR2 YFSETQ. The CDR3 length is 12 residues. The germline V and J ends were trimmed by 2 bases and 8 bases, with 10 bases remaining between them. The full variable domain, with the rest looked up from reference TRBV5-1 and TRBJ1-1, is KAGVTQTPRYLIKTRGQQVTLSCSPISGHRSVSWYQQTPGQGLQFLFEYFSETQRNKGNFPGRFSGRQFSNSRSEMNVSTLELGDSALYLCASSLIGEEAFFGQGTRLTVV.

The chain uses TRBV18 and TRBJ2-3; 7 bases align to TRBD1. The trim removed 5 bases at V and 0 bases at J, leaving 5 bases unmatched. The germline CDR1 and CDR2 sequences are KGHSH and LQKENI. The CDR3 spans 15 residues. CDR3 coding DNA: TGTGCCAGCTCAGACGCAGGGGGTAGCACAGATACGCAGTATTTT. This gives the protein CASSDAGGSTDTQYF.

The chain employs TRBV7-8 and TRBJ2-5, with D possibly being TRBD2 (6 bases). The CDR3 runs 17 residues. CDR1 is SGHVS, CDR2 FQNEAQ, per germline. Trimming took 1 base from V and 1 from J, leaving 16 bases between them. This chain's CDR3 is CASSLVPGLPPQETQYF. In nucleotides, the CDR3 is TGTGCCAGCAGCTTAGTTCCGGGACTCCCACCCCAAGAGACCCAGTACTTC.

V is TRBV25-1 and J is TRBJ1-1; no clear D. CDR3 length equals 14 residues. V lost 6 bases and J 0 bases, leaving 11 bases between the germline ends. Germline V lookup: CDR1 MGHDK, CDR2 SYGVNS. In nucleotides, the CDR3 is TGTGCCAGCAGATCTCAGGCCGTGAACACTGAAGCTTTCTTT. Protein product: CASRSQAVNTEAFF.

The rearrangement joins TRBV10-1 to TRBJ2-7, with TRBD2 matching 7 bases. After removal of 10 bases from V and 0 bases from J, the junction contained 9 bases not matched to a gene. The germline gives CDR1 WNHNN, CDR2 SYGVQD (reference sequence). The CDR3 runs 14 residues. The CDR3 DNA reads TGCGCCAACCAAGGGACTAAGAACTCCTACGAGCAGTACTTC. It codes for CANQGTKNSYEQYF.

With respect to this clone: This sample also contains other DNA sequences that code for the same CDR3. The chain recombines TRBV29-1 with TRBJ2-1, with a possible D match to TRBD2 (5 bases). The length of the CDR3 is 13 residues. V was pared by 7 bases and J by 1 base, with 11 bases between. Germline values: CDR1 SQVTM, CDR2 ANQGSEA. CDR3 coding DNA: TGCAGCGGCCGGGAATCTTCCTACAATGAGCAGTTCTTC. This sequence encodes CSGRESSYNEQFF.

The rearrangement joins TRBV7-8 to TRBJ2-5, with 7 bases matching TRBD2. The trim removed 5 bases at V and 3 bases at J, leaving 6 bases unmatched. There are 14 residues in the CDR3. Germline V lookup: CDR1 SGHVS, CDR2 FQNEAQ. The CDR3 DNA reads TGTGCCAGCAGCCGGACTAGTACGGAAGAGACCCAGTACTTC. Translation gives CASSRTSTEETQYF.

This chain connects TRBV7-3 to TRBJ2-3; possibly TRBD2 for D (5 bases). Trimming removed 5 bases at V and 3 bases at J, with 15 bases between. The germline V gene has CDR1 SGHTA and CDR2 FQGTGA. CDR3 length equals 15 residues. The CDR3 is CASSPSGGGTDTQYF. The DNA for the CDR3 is TGTGCCAGCAGCCCAAGCGGAGGTGGGACAGATACGCAGTATTTT.

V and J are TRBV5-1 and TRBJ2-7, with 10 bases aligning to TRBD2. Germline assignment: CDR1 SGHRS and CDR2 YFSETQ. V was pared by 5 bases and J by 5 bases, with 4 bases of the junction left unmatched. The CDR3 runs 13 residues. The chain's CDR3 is CASRPSGSNEQYF. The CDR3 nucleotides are TGCGCCAGCAGACCTAGCGGGAGCAACGAGCAGTACTTC.

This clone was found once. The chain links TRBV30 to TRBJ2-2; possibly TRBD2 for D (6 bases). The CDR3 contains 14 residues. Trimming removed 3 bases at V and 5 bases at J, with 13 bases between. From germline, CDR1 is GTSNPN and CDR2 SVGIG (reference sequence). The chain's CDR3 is CAWSGGLITGELFF. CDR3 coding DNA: TGTGCCTGGAGCGGGGGATTGATTACCGGGGAGCTGTTTTTT.

The CDR3 coding sequence is TGTGCCAGCAGCCGGGGGACAGCCTACGAGCAGTACTTC. Protein product: CASSRGTAYEQYF. J is TRBJ2-7 and V is TRBV7-6; D possibly corresponds to TRBD1 (7 bases). Deletions cut 5 bases from V and 2 bases from J, with 10 bases between. Germline V gene lookup returns CDR1 SGHVS and CDR2 FNYEAQ. This CDR3 is 13 amino acids long.